These 15 T cell receptor beta chains originate from one sample sequenced in a study of CD8+CD57+ T cells in acquired aplastic anemia. For CDR3 and TCR beta VDJ profiling, genomic DNA was the template used. Each CDR3 protein is one row after TCRdb ran MiXCR on the reads. The profile shows approximately 470,000 distinct CDR3 sequences, around 33% of them singletons. In patients chosen for sequencing, flow cytometry had shown CD8+CD57+ cell expansion. Sequencing input: sorted CD4+, CD8+, or CD8+CD57+ T cells (not recorded which) from PBMCs. These receptors all stem from a human donor with aplastic anemia.

This sequence joins TRBV30 and TRBJ1-1; tentatively, D is TRBD1 (6 bases). The CDR3 loop spans 13 amino acids. Trimming shortened V by 3 bases and J by 5 bases, and 13 bases separated the two germline ends. Looked up from germline, CDR1 is GTSNPN and CDR2 is SVGIG (reference sequence). CDR3 in amino acids: CAWRGGGRTEAFF. The CDR3 nucleotides are TGTGCCTGGAGGGGGGGCGGGAGAACTGAAGCTTTCTTT. The variable domain in full, completed from reference TRBV30 and TRBJ1-1, reads SQTIHQWPATLVQPVGSPLSLECTVEGTSNPNLYWYRQAAGRGLQLLFYSVGIGQISSEVPQNLSASRPQDRQFILSSKKLLLSDSGFYLCAWRGGGRTEAFFGQGTRLTVV.

Worth noting for this clonotype: This sequence may be a read error, since a much larger clone differs from it by one base. The V call is TRBV2, the J call TRBJ2-7, with a possible D match to TRBD1 (5 bases). The germline V and J ends were trimmed by 8 bases and 5 bases, with 13 bases remaining between them. From germline, CDR1 is SNHLY and CDR2 FYNNEI. The CDR3 is 12 residues long. As DNA, the CDR3 is TGTGCCAGCGGCTACAGGTTCCACGAGCAGTACTTC. Protein sequence: CASGYRFHEQYF.

In its sample, this clonotype was seen many times. The chain has TRBV20-1 and TRBJ1-2; D unclear. V lost 3 bases to trimming and J lost 4 bases, with 6 bases between them. The CDR3 loop spans 11 amino acids. Germline lookup yields CDR1 DFQATT and CDR2 SNEGSKA (reference sequence). The CDR3 sequence is CSASFGYGYTF. The DNA of the CDR3 is TGCAGTGCTAGTTTTGGCTATGGCTACACCTTC.

This CDR3 is CASSFSGPNNEQFF. CDR3 in DNA: TGCGCCAGCAGCTTTAGCGGGCCGAACAATGAGCAGTTCTTC. The chain recombines TRBV5-1 with TRBJ2-1; 7 bases are shared with TRBD2. CDR3 length: 14 residues. With 2 bases clipped from V and 5 bases from J, the junction kept 4 bases outside the gene matches. In germline, CDR1 is SGHRS, CDR2 YFSETQ.

The J gene is TRBJ2-3, the V gene TRBV2; 12 nucleotides agree with TRBD2. Germline V gives CDR1 SNHLY, CDR2 FYNNEI. The CDR3 covers 16 residues. With V trimmed by 8 bases and J by 3 bases, 9 bases remained unmatched. CDR3 bases: TGTGCCAGCGATACTAGCGGGGGGCAAGGGACAGATACGCAGTATTTT. It translates to CASDTSGGQGTDTQYF.

This clonotype was detected a few times. The chain employs TRBV24-1 and TRBJ2-3, with a possible D match to TRBD2 (6 bases). Trimming took 11 bases from V and 0 from J, leaving 8 bases between them. CDR3 length: 12 residues. Germline values: CDR1 KGHDR, CDR2 SFDVKD. This chain's CDR3 is CASGTSTDTQYF. The CDR3 DNA sequence: TGTGCCAGCGGGACCAGCACAGATACGCAGTATTTT.

A remark on this clonotype: This may be a read error: a much more frequent sequence differs by one nucleotide. This rearrangement joins TRBV9 to TRBJ2-2; D not resolved. The V gene's germline CDR1 is SGDLS and CDR2 YYNGEE. This CDR3 is 12 amino acids long. V was shortened by 4 bases and J by 2 bases, with 3 bases between the two germline ends. The CDR3 loop reads CASSHNTGELFF. CDR3 nucleotide sequence: TGTGCCAGCAGCCACAACACCGGGGAGCTGTTTTTT.

This clonotype appeared many times. The rearrangement uses TRBV14 and TRBJ1-3; no clear D gene. The CDR3 loop spans 14 amino acids. V lost 2 bases, J lost 4 bases, and 9 bases lay in between. Germline-derived CDR1 and CDR2 are SGHDN and FVKESK. As DNA, the CDR3 is TGTGCCAGCAGCCAAACTTTGAGGGGAAACACCATATATTTT. Amino acids: CASSQTLRGNTIYF. Full variable domain (outside the CDR3, taken from reference TRBV14 and TRBJ1-3): EAGVTQFPSHSVIEKGQTVTLRCDPISGHDNLYWYRRVMGKEIKFLLHFVKESKQDESGMPNNRFLAERTGGTYSTLKVQPAELEDSGVYFCASSQTLRGNTIYFGEGSWLTVV.

The chain has TRBV2 and TRBJ1-3; a weak D match, TRBD1 (5 bases). V shed 4 bases and J shed 3 bases, with 10 bases lying between them. Looked up from germline, CDR1 is SNHLY and CDR2 is FYNNEI. The CDR3 loop spans 14 amino acids. The CDR3 region has the DNA TGTGCCAGCAGTGCCGGGACTAATGGAAACACCATATATTTT. It specifies CASSAGTNGNTIYF.

On this clonotype: As the CDR3 is not closed by the conserved phenylalanine or tryptophan, this likely results from a read error. The rearrangement joins TRBV5-1 to TRBJ2-1, with 7 bases fitting TRBD1. The trim removed 6 bases at V and 6 bases at J, leaving 6 bases unmatched. CDR3 length: 13 residues. Germline V gene data show CDR1 as SGHRS and CDR2 as YFSETQ. The CDR3 DNA is TGCGCCAGCAATACCGGGACAGTCAATGAGCAGTTCCTC. Its protein is CASNTGTVNEQFL.

Comment on this clonotype: Likely a read error: the CDR3 ends without its conserved phenylalanine or tryptophan. The rearrangement links TRBV4-2 to TRBJ1-6, with TRBD1 as a possible D gene (6 bases). The V gene lost 2 bases and the J gene lost 5 bases, with 22 bases spanning the gap. Germline V gives CDR1 LGHNA, CDR2 YNFKEQ. This CDR3 is 19 amino acids long. The CDR3 region is CASSQINIWGRNNNSPLHS. CDR3 nucleotide sequence: TGTGCCAGCAGCCAAATTAATATCTGGGGGCGCAATAATAATTCACCCCTCCACTCT.

Ten or more counts support this clonotype. The chain has TRBV7-8 and TRBJ1-6, with 7 bases lining up with TRBD1. The CDR3 has 14 amino acids. Germline lookup yields CDR1 SGHVS and CDR2 FQNEAQ. J lost 7 bases, V lost 3 bases, and 3 bases had no gene match. In DNA, the CDR3 is TGTGCCAGCAGCTTCCGACAGGGAAATTCACCCCTCCACTTT. It is translated as CASSFRQGNSPLHF.

This clonotype has ten or more counts. The chain is built from TRBV7-9 and TRBJ1-2; no definite D call. The germline V and J ends were trimmed by 5 bases and 7 bases, with 11 bases remaining between them. There are 12 residues in the CDR3. CDR1 is SEHNR, CDR2 FQNEAQ, per germline (reference sequence). CDR3 loop: CASSPILRGYTF. The CDR3 coding sequence is TGTGCCAGCAGCCCGATTCTTCGTGGCTACACCTTC.

This clonotype appeared many times. The rearrangement uses TRBV20-1 and TRBJ2-7, with D unclear. The V gene's germline CDR1 is DFQATT and CDR2 SNEGSKA (reference sequence). Trimming took off 4 bases at V and 2 bases at J, with 9 bases between the two ends. The CDR3 is made up of 12 amino acids. CDR3 amino acids: CSAKTGPYEQYF. In DNA form, the CDR3 reads TGCAGTGCTAAGACTGGCCCCTACGAGCAGTACTTC.

The chain combines TRBV25-1 with TRBJ1-2; D might be TRBD1 (6 bases). CDR3 length equals 14 residues. Germline V gene lookup returns CDR1 MGHDK and CDR2 SYGVNS. V was clipped by 7 bases and J by 4 bases, with 16 bases between them. CDR3 protein: CASTKSGGSYGYTF. Written as DNA, the CDR3 is TGTGCCAGCACTAAAAGCGGGGGCAGCTATGGCTACACCTTC.